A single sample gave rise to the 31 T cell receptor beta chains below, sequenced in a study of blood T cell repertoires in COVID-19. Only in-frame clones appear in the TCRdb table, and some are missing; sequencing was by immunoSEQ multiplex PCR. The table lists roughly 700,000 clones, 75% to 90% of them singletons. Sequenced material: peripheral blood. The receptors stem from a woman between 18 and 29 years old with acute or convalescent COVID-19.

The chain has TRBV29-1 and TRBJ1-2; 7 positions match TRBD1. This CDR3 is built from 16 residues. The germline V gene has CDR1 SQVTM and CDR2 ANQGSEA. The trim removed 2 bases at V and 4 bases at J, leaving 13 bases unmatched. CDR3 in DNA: TGCAGCGTTGAAAGTCAGGGGGATCCGGAACCCTATGGCTACACCTTC. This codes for CSVESQGDPEPYGYTF.

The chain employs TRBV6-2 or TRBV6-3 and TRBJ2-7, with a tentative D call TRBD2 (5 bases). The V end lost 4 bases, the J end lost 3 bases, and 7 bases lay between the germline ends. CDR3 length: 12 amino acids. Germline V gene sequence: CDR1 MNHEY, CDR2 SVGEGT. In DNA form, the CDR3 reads TGTGCCAGCAGTTCCGAGGGCTACGAGCAGTACTTC. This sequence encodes CASSSEGYEQYF.

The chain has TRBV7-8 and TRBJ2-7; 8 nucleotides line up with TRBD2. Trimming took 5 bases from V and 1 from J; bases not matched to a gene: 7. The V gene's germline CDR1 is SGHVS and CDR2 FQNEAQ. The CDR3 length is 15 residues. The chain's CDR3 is CASSPPGGDSYEQYF. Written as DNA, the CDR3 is TGTGCCAGCAGCCCACCGGGGGGGGATTCCTACGAGCAGTACTTC. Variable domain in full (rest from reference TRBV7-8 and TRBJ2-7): GAGVSQSPRYKVAKRGQDVALRCDPISGHVSLFWYQQALGQGPEFLTYFQNEAQLDKSGLPSDRFFAERPEGSVSTLKIQRTQQEDSAVYLCASSPPGGDSYEQYFGPGTRLTVT.

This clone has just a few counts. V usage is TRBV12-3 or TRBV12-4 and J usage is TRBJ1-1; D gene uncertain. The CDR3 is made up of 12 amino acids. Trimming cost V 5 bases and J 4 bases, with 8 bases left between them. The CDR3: CASSPGSTEAFF. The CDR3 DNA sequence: TGTGCCAGCAGTCCCGGGAGCACTGAAGCTTTCTTT.

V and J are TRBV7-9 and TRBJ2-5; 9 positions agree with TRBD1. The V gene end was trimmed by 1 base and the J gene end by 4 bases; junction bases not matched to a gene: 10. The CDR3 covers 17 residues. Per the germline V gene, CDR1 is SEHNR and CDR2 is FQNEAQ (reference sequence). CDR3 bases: TGTGCCAGCAGCTTAGACAGGGGGCAGTCGTTGGGAGAGACCCAGTACTTC. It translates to CASSLDRGQSLGETQYF.

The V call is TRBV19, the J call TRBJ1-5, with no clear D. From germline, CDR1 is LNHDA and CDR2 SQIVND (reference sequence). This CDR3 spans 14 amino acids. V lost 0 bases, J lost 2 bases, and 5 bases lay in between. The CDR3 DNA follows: TGTGCCAGTAGTATAGATCCGGGCAATCAGCCCCAGCATTTT. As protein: CASSIDPGNQPQHF.

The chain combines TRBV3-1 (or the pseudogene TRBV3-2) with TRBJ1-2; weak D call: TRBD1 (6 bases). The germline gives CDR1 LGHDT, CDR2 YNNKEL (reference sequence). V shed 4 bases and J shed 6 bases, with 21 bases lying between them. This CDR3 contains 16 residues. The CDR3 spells CASSPRGQGGVHGYTF. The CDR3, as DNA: TGTGCCAGCAGCCCCCGGGGGCAGGGAGGGGTTCATGGCTACACCTTC.

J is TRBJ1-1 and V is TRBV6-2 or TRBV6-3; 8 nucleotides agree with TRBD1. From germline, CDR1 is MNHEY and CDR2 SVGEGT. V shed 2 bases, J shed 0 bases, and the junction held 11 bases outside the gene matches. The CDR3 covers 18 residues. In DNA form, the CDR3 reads TGTGCCAGCAGTTACGTTTCCAGGGGGCGCCCCTTGAACACTGAAGCTTTCTTT. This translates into CASSYVSRGRPLNTEAFF.

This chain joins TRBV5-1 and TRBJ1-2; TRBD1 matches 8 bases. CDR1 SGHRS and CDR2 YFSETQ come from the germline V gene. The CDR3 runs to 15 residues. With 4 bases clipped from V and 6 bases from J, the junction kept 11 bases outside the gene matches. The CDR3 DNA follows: TGCGCCAGCAGCATCTGGACAGGGTCGGGTGATGGCTACACCTTC. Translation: CASSIWTGSGDGYTF.

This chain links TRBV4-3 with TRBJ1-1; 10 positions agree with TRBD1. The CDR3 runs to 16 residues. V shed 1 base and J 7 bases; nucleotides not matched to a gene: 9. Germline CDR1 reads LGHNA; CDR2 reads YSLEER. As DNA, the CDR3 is TGCGCCAGCAGCCAAGCCAAACCGGGACAGGGGTATGAAGCTTTCTTT. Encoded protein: CASSQAKPGQGYEAFF.

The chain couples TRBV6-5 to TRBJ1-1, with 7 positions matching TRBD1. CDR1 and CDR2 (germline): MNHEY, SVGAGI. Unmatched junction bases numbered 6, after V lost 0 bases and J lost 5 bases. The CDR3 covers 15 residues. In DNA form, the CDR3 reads TGTGCCAGCAGTTACTCACACAGGGGAAGGACTGAAGCTTTCTTT. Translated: CASSYSHRGRTEAFF.

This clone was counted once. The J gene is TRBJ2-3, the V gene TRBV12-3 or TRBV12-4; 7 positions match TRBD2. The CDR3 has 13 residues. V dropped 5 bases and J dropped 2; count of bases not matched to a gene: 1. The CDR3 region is CASSGRVTDTQYF. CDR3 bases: TGTGCCAGCAGTGGGAGGGTCACAGATACGCAGTATTTT.

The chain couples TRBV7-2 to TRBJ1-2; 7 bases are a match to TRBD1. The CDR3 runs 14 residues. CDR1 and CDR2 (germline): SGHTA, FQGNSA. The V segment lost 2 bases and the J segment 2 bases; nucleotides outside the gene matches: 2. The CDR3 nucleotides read TGTGCCAGCAGCTTACCGGGACAGAACTATGGCTACACCTTC. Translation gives CASSLPGQNYGYTF.

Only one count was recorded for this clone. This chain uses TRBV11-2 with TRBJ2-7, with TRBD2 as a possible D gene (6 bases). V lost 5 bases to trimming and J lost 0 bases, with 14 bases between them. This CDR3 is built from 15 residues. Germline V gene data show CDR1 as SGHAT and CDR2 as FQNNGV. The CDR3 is CASSTSDYLSYEQYF. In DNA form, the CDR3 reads TGTGCCAGCAGCACCTCGGACTACCTCTCCTACGAGCAGTACTTC.

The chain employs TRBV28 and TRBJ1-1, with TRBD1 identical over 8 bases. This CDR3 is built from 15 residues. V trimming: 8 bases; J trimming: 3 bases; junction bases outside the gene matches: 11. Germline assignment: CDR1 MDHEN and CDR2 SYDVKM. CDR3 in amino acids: CASPPGGQGYTEAFF. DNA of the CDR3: TGTGCCAGCCCTCCGGGTGGACAGGGCTACACTGAAGCTTTCTTT.

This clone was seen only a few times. The CDR3 DNA is TGTGCCAGCAGTGACGGCGAGGGCGTCACAGATACGCAGTATTTT. Its translation is CASSDGEGVTDTQYF. This chain connects TRBV6-4 to TRBJ2-3; D may be TRBD2 (5 bases). This CDR3 is built from 15 residues. V gave up 2 bases and J gave up 2 bases, with 11 bases separating them. The germline V gene has CDR1 MRHNA and CDR2 SNTAGT.

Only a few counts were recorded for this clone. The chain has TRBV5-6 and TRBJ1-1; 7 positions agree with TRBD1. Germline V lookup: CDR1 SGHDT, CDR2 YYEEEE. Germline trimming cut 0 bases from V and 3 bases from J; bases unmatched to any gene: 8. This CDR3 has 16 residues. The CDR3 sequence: CASSLGGNRGYTEAFF. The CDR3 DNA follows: TGTGCCAGCAGCTTGGGGGGTAACAGGGGCTACACTGAAGCTTTCTTT.

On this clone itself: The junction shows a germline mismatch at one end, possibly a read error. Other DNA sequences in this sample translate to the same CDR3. The CDR3 DNA reads TGTGCCAGCTCGCCACTCGCCTCGGGGGGATACAATCAGCCCCAGCATTTT. Translation gives CASSPLASGGYNQPQHF. The chain has TRBV18 and TRBJ1-5, with D possibly TRBD1 on 5 matching bases. Germline CDR1 KGHSH, CDR2 LQKENI. The CDR3 runs 17 residues.

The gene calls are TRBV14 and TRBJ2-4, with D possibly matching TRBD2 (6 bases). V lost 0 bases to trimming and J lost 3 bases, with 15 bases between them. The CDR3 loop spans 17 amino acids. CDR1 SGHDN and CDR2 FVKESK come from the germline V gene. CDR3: CASSQDLGGEGKNIQYF. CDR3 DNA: TGTGCCAGCAGCCAAGATTTGGGCGGGGAAGGCAAAAACATTCAGTACTTC.

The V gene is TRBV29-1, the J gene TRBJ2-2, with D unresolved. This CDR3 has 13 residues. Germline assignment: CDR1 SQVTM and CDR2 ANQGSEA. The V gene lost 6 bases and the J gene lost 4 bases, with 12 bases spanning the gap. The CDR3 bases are TGCAGCGTAAGCCGGGTTTCCACCGGGGAGCTGTTTTTT. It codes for CSVSRVSTGELFF.

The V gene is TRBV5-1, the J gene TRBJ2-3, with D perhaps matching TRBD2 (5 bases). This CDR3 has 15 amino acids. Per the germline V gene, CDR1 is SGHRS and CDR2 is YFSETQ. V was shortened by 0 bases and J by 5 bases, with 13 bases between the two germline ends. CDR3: CASSLEVLLGDTQYF. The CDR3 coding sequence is TGCGCCAGCAGCTTGGAGGTCTTACTAGGAGATACGCAGTATTTT.

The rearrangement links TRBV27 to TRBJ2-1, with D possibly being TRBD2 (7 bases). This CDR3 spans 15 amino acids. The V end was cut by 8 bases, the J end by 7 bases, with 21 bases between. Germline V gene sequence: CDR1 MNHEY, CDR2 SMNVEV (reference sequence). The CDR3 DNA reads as TGTGCCAGCGGCCAACGGCAAGGGGGACTAAATGAGCAGTTCTTC. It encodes CASGQRQGGLNEQFF.

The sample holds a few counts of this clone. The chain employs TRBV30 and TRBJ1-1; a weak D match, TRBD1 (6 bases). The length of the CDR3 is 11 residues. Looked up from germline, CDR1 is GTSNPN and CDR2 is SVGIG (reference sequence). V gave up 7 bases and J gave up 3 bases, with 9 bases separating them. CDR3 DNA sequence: TGTGCCTCACAGGGTGACACTGAAGCTTTCTTT. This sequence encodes CASQGDTEAFF. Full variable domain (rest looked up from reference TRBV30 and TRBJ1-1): SQTIHQWPATLVQPVGSPLSLECTVEGTSNPNLYWYRQAAGRGLQLLFYSVGIGQISSEVPQNLSASRPQDRQFILSSKKLLLSDSGFYLCASQGDTEAFFGQGTRLTVV.

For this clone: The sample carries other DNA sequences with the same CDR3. DNA for the CDR3: TGTGCCAGCAGTTACGCAGAGAACACTGAAGCTTTCTTT. It yields the protein CASSYAENTEAFF. The chain is built from TRBV6-2 or TRBV6-3 and TRBJ1-1; D call uncertain. The germline V and J ends were trimmed by 2 bases and 1 base, with 5 bases remaining between them. CDR1 and CDR2 from the germline V gene are MNHEY and SVGEGT. This CDR3 is 13 amino acids long.

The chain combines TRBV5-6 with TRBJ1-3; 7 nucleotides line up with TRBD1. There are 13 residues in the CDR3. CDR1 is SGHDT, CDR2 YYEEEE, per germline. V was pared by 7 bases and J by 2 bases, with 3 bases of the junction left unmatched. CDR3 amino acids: CASYRGPGNTIYF. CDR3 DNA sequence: TGTGCCAGCTACAGGGGACCTGGAAACACCATATATTTT.

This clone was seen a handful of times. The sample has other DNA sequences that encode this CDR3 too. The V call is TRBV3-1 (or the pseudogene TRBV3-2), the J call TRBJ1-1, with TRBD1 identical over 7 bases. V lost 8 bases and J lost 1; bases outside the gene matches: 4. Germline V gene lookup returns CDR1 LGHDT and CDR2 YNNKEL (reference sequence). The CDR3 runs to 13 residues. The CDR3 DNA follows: TGTGCCAGCGGAGGGGGCAGGAACACTGAAGCTTTCTTT. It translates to CASGGGRNTEAFF.

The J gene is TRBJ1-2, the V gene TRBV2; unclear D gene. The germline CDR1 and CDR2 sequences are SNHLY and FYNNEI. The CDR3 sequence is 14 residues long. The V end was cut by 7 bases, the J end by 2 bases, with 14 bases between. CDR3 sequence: CASTTSTTNYGYTF. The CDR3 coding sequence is TGTGCCAGCACCACATCGACAACGAACTATGGCTACACCTTC.

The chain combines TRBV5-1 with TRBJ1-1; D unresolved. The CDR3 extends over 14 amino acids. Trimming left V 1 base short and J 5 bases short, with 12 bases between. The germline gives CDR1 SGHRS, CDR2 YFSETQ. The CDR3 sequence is CASSLSFRGTEAFF. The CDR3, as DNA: TGCGCCAGCAGCTTGTCCTTCCGGGGTACTGAAGCTTTCTTT. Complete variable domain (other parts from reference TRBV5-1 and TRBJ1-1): KAGVTQTPRYLIKTRGQQVTLSCSPISGHRSVSWYQQTPGQGLQFLFEYFSETQRNKGNFPGRFSGRQFSNSRSEMNVSTLELGDSALYLCASSLSFRGTEAFFGQGTRLTVV.

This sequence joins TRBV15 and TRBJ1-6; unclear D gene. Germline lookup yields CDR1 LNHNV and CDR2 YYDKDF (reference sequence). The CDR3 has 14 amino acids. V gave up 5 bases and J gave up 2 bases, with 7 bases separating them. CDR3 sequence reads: CATSPRAYNSPLHF. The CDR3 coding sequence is TGTGCCACCAGCCCCCGAGCCTATAATTCACCCCTCCACTTT. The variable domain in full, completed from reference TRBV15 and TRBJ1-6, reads DAMVIQNPRYQVTQFGKPVTLSCSQTLNHNVMYWYQQKSSQAPKLLFHYYDKDFNNEADTPDNFQSRRPNTSFCFLDIRSPGLGDTAMYLCATSPRAYNSPLHFGNGTRLTVT.

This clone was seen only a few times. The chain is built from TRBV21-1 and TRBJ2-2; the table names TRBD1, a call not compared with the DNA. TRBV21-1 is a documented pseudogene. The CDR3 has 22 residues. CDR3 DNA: TGTGCCAGCAGCAAAGAACCCCGGGACAGGGTCCCCCCTTCCGAAAACACCGGGGAGCTGTTTTTT. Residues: CASSKEPRDRVPPSENTGELFF.

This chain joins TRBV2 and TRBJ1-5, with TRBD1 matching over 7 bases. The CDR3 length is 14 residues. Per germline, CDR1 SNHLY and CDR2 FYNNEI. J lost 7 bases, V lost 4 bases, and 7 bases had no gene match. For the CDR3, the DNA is TGTGCCAGCAGTGTAACAGGGGATTGGCAGCCCCAGCATTTT. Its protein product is CASSVTGDWQPQHF.